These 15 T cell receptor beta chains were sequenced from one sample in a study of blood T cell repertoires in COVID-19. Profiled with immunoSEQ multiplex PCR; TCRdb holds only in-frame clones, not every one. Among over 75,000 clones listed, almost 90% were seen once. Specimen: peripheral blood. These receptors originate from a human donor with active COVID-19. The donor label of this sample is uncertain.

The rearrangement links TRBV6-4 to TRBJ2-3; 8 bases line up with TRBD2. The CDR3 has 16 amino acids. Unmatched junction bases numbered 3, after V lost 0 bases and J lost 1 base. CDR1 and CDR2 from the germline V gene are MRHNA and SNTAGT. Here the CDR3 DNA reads TGTGCCAGCAGTGACTCGTCGGGGGGGGGCACAGATACGCAGTATTTT. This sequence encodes CASSDSSGGGTDTQYF.

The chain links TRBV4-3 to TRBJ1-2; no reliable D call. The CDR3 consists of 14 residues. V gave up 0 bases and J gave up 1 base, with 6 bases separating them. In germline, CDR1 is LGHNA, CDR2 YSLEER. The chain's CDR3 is CASSQERDNYGYTF. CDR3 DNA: TGCGCCAGCAGCCAAGAGAGAGATAACTATGGCTACACCTTC.

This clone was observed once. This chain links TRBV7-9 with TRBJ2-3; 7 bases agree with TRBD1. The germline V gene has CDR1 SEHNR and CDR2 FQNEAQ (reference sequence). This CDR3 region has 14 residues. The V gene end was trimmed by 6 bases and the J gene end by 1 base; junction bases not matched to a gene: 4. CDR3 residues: CASSYRGGTDTQYF. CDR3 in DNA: TGTGCCAGCAGTTACAGGGGAGGCACAGATACGCAGTATTTT.

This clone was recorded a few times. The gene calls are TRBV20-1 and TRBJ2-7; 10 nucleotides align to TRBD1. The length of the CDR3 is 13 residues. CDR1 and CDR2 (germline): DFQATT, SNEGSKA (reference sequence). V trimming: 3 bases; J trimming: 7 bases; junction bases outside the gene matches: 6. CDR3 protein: CSASRDRGREQYF. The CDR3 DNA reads TGCAGTGCTAGTCGCGACAGGGGGCGAGAGCAGTACTTC.

The CDR3 region has the DNA TGTGCCAGCAGCCCAACTAGCGGGGGGATCTACGAGCAGTACTTC. Protein product: CASSPTSGGIYEQYF. This chain uses TRBV11-2 with TRBJ2-7; 12 nucleotides line up with TRBD2. V lost 5 bases and J lost 3; bases outside the gene matches: 5. CDR1 is SGHAT, CDR2 FQNNGV, per germline. CDR3 length: 15 residues.

The CDR3 loop reads CASSQDRVTRTPQHF. Here the CDR3 DNA reads TGCGCCAGCAGCCAAGATCGGGTCACCAGAACGCCCCAGCATTTT. The rearrangement links TRBV4-3 to TRBJ1-5; no firm D call. V lost 0 bases and J 9 bases, leaving 15 bases between the germline ends. This CDR3 region has 15 residues. The germline V gene encodes CDR1 LGHNA and CDR2 YSLEER.

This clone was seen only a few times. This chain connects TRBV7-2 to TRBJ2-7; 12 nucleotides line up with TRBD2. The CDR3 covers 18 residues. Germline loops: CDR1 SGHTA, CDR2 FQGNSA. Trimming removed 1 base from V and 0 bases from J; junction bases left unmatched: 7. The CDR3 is CASSLGASGGVSSYEQYF. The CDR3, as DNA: TGTGCCAGCAGCTTAGGAGCTAGCGGGGGGGTTAGCTCCTACGAGCAGTACTTC.

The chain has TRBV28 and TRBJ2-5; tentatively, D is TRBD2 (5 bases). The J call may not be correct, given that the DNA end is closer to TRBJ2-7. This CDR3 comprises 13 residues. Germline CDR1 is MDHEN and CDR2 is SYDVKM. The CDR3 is CASSLTRPSEQYF. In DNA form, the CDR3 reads TGTGCCAGCAGTTTAACTAGACCCTCCGAGCAGTACTTC.

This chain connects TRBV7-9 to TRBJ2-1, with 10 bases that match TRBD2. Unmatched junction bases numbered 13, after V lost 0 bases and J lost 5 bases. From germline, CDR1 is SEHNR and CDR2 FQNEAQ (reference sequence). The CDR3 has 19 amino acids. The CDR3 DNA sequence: TGTGCCAGCAGCTTAGCGCGGCTAGCGGGGGCCTCCTTCAACAATGAGCAGTTCTTC. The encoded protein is CASSLARLAGASFNNEQFF.

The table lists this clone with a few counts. The CDR3 nucleotides are TGTGCCAGCAGCCAGGACAGGCTCTATGGCTACACCTTC. Translating gives CASSQDRLYGYTF. This chain connects TRBV2 to TRBJ1-2, with 7 bases that match TRBD1. CDR1 and CDR2 from the germline V gene are SNHLY and FYNNEI. This CDR3 contains 13 residues. V gave up 6 bases and J gave up 4 bases; unmatched junction bases: 5.

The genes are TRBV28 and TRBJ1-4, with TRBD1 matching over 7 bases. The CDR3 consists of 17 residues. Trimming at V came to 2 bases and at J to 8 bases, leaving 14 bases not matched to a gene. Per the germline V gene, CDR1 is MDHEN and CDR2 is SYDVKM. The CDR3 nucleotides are TGTGCCAGCAGTTTACGATTTCCAGACAGGGCCGGGGAAAAACTGTTTTTT. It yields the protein CASSLRFPDRAGEKLFF.

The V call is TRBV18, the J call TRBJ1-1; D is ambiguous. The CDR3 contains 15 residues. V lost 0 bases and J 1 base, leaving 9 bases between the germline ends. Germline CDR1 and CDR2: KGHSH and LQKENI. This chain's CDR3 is CASSPPNSWNTEAFF. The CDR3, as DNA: TGTGCCAGCTCACCACCGAACAGTTGGAACACTGAAGCTTTCTTT.

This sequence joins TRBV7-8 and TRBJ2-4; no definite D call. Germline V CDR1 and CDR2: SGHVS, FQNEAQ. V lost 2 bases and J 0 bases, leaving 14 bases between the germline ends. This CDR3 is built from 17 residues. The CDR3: CASSLSWNGLAKNIQYF. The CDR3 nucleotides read TGTGCCAGCAGCTTATCATGGAATGGGCTAGCCAAAAACATTCAGTACTTC.

The CDR3 DNA reads as TGTGCCAGCAGCCCAGCGGGGGGGCCACACGAGCAGTACTTC. It encodes CASSPAGGPHEQYF. V is TRBV6-2 or TRBV6-3 and J is TRBJ2-7, with 10 nucleotides matching TRBD2. Germline V gene sequence: CDR1 MNHEY, CDR2 SVGEGT. The CDR3 spans 14 residues. V gave up 6 bases and J gave up 5 bases; unmatched junction bases: 7.

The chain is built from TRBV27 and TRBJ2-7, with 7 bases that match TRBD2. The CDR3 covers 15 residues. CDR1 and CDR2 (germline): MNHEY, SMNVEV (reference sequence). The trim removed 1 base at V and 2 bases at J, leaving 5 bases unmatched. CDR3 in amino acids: CASSLWGGMPYEQYF. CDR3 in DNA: TGTGCCAGCAGTTTATGGGGGGGAATGCCCTACGAGCAGTACTTC.